One sample yielded the 21 T cell receptor beta chains listed below, sequenced in a study of blood T cell repertoires in COVID-19. Generated by immunoSEQ multiplex PCR, the TCRdb table keeps only in-frame clones and is missing some. The repertoire holds 130,000 to 150,000 clones, around nine tenths seen once, with roughly 8% in the top ten. Sequenced: peripheral blood. The receptors derive from a woman between 50 and 59 years old with active or convalescent COVID-19.

The chain has TRBV15 and TRBJ1-2; possible D gene TRBD1, 6 bases. Germline V gene data show CDR1 as LNHNV and CDR2 as YYDKDF (reference sequence). CDR3 length: 14 residues. V was pared by 1 base and J by 8 bases, with 14 bases between. In DNA form, the CDR3 reads TGTGCCACCAGCAGAGCTCAGGGAACAGGGGGCTACACCTTC. Its protein product is CATSRAQGTGGYTF. Variable domain in full (rest from reference TRBV15 and TRBJ1-2): DAMVIQNPRYQVTQFGKPVTLSCSQTLNHNVMYWYQQKSSQAPKLLFHYYDKDFNNEADTPDNFQSRRPNTSFCFLDIRSPGLGDTAMYLCATSRAQGTGGYTFGSGTRLTVV.

The chain combines TRBV2 with TRBJ2-5; D ambiguous. Trimming removed 6 bases from V and 0 bases from J, with 11 bases in between. From germline, CDR1 is SNHLY and CDR2 FYNNEI. The CDR3 length is 14 residues. Here the CDR3 reads CASRDQVYQETQYF. CDR3 nucleotide sequence: TGTGCCAGCAGAGACCAGGTGTACCAAGAGACCCAGTACTTC.

This chain links TRBV9 with TRBJ2-1; the match to TRBD2 covers 9 bases. The V segment lost 0 bases and the J segment 8 bases; nucleotides outside the gene matches: 6. CDR1 and CDR2 (germline): SGDLS, YYNGEE. The CDR3 covers 15 residues. CDR3 coding DNA: TGTGCCAGCAGCGTAGGGTCAGCGGGAGGCGATGAGCAGTTCTTC. The encoded protein is CASSVGSAGGDEQFF.

This sequence joins TRBV11-2 and TRBJ2-1; the D gene is possibly TRBD2 (5 bases). This CDR3 spans 13 amino acids. Germline CDR1 and CDR2: SGHAT and FQNNGV. V lost 0 bases and J lost 13, with 13 bases in between. CDR3 loop: CASSLDRRSYQFF. DNA for the CDR3: TGTGCCAGCAGCTTAGATCGGAGGTCTTACCAGTTCTTC. The variable domain in full, completed from reference TRBV11-2 and TRBJ2-1, reads EAGVAQSPRYKIIEKRQSVAFWCNPISGHATLYWYQQILGQGPKLLIQFQNNGVVDDSQLPKDRFSAERLKGVDSTLKIQPAKLEDSAVYLCASSLDRRSYQFFGPGTRLTVL.

The chain couples TRBV5-1 to TRBJ1-5; 7 nucleotides match TRBD1. Per the germline V gene, CDR1 is SGHRS and CDR2 is YFSETQ. The CDR3 spans 15 residues. V was pared by 0 bases and J by 7 bases, with 7 bases of the junction left unmatched. The CDR3 loop reads CASSLEGARGQPQHF. In DNA, the CDR3 is TGCGCCAGCAGCTTGGAGGGGGCGCGTGGCCAGCCCCAGCATTTT.

This chain links TRBV27 with TRBJ2-1; tentatively, D is TRBD2 (6 bases). Trimming left V 5 bases short and J 4 bases short, with 15 bases between. The CDR3 runs to 15 residues. Germline lookup yields CDR1 MNHEY and CDR2 SMNVEV (reference sequence). The CDR3 sequence: CASSPNRGLYNEQFF. The CDR3 nucleotides read TGTGCCAGCAGTCCGAACCGAGGACTATACAATGAGCAGTTCTTC.

Comment on this clone: The junction departs from germline at one end; a sequencing error may be responsible. The chain links TRBV6-2 or TRBV6-3 to TRBJ2-1, with TRBD2 matching over 9 bases. This CDR3 is built from 15 residues. Germline CDR1 reads MNHEY; CDR2 reads SVGEGT. In DNA, the CDR3 is TGTGCCAGCACTTACCAGTCTCTAGCGGGGAATGAGCAGTTCTTC. It encodes CASTYQSLAGNEQFF.

The gene calls are TRBV4-3 and TRBJ1-2, with no clear D. Trimming removed 0 bases from V and 4 bases from J, with 9 bases in between. The length of the CDR3 is 14 residues. CDR1 is LGHNA, CDR2 YSLEER, per germline. The CDR3 region has the DNA TGCGCCAGCAGCCAAGATTGGGCAGGCTATGGCTACACCTTC. Its protein product is CASSQDWAGYGYTF.

The V and J genes are TRBV6-1 and TRBJ1-3, with 7 bases identical to TRBD1. Losses at the gene ends were 4 bases for V and 5 bases for J; bases not matched to a gene: 14. Germline V lookup: CDR1 MNHNS, CDR2 SASEGT. The CDR3 is 17 amino acids. Written as DNA, the CDR3 is TGTGCCAGCAGTGCAGGCTTCGGGACAGAACTTCGAAACACCATATATTTT. It translates to CASSAGFGTELRNTIYF.

The CDR3 nucleotides are TGTGCCAGCACCTCGGACACCCGTGTTGGCTACACCTTC. Its protein product is CASTSDTRVGYTF. The chain uses TRBV6-5 and TRBJ1-2, with a possible D match to TRBD1 (5 bases). V lost 7 bases to trimming and J lost 7 bases, with 16 bases between them. This CDR3 contains 13 residues. Germline CDR1 reads MNHEY; CDR2 reads SVGAGI.

The chain is built from TRBV6-2 or TRBV6-3 and TRBJ1-1; no reliable D call. Trimming left V 3 bases short and J 5 bases short, with 19 bases between. The CDR3 loop spans 16 amino acids. Per germline, CDR1 MNHEY and CDR2 SVGEGT. The CDR3 region is CASSYYGEGGETEAFF. The CDR3 region has the DNA TGTGCCAGCAGTTATTACGGGGAGGGAGGAGAAACTGAAGCTTTCTTT.

The V call is TRBV2, the J call TRBJ1-2, with D unclear. This CDR3 is 12 amino acids long. The V end was cut by 4 bases, the J end by 7 bases, with 10 bases between. Germline assignment: CDR1 SNHLY and CDR2 FYNNEI. The CDR3 DNA sequence: TGTGCCAGCAGTGTTTCTGGGAGTGGCTACACCTTC. It is translated as CASSVSGSGYTF.

This clone has just a few counts. The chain links TRBV19 to TRBJ1-5; 9 bases align to TRBD1. The CDR3 is 16 residues long. Germline lookup yields CDR1 LNHDA and CDR2 SQIVND (reference sequence). After removal of 3 bases from V and 2 bases from J, the junction contained 5 bases not matched to a gene. The CDR3 here is CASSIPRTGGNQPQHF. CDR3 nucleotide sequence: TGTGCCAGTAGTATCCCCCGGACAGGGGGCAATCAGCCCCAGCATTTT.

The rearrangement links TRBV5-1 to TRBJ2-1; 7 bases line up with TRBD2. The CDR3 contains 13 residues. CDR1 and CDR2 from the germline V gene are SGHRS and YFSETQ. Trimming cost V 5 bases and J 5 bases; bases outside gene matches: 4. The CDR3: CASRKGGNNEQFF. As DNA, the CDR3 is TGCGCCAGCAGAAAGGGAGGGAACAATGAGCAGTTCTTC.

The chain combines TRBV2 with TRBJ2-2; 7 bases are shared with TRBD2. CDR1 and CDR2 (germline): SNHLY, FYNNEI. The CDR3 totals 11 residues. Losses at the gene ends were 10 bases for V and 13 bases for J; bases not matched to a gene: 9. The CDR3 spells CATQGGSGLFF. The CDR3 DNA reads as TGTGCCACCCAAGGCGGGAGTGGGCTGTTTTTT.

J is TRBJ2-7 and V is TRBV19; TRBD1 might be the D (5 bases). The CDR3 consists of 15 residues. Per the germline V gene, CDR1 is LNHDA and CDR2 is SQIVND (reference sequence). V lost 5 bases and J 0 bases, leaving 14 bases between the germline ends. The CDR3 DNA follows: TGTGCCAGTAGTCCCGACAGCCTCAGCTCCTACGAGCAGTACTTC. Amino acids: CASSPDSLSSYEQYF.

This chain joins TRBV6-2 or TRBV6-3 and TRBJ1-4; no reliable D call. Germline lookup yields CDR1 MNHEY and CDR2 SVGEGT. The V end lost 2 bases, the J end lost 6 bases, and 10 bases lay between the germline ends. The CDR3 covers 14 residues. Here the CDR3 DNA reads TGTGCCAGCAGTTACGGGCCCTACGATGAAAAACTGTTTTTT. Translated: CASSYGPYDEKLFF.

In this sample, this clone turned up a few times. Distinct nucleotide sequences in the sample also encode this CDR3. This rearrangement joins TRBV7-2 to TRBJ2-7, with 8 positions matching TRBD2. The germline CDR1 and CDR2 sequences are SGHTA and FQGNSA. V lost 1 base to trimming and J lost 1 base; unmatched junction nucleotides: 6. The CDR3 covers 16 residues. CDR3 bases: TGTGCCAGCAGCTTAGTGTCCAGCGGGAGTTCCTACGAGCAGTACTTC. It yields the protein CASSLVSSGSSYEQYF.

The chain links TRBV7-2 to TRBJ1-1, with a weak D call TRBD1 (6 bases). CDR3 size: 16 residues. Germline V lookup: CDR1 SGHTA, CDR2 FQGNSA. V was shortened by 1 base and J by 2 bases, with 14 bases between the two germline ends. CDR3 region: CASSLGLGTINTEAFF. CDR3 in DNA: TGTGCCAGCAGCTTAGGGCTCGGGACAATCAACACTGAAGCTTTCTTT.

CDR3 DNA sequence: TGCGCCAGCAGCCACTCCCTGGCAGGGAACTATGGCTACACCTTC. This encodes CASSHSLAGNYGYTF. V is TRBV4-3 and J is TRBJ1-2; TRBD1 is a possible D gene (5 bases). CDR3 length: 15 residues. Germline lookup yields CDR1 LGHNA and CDR2 YSLEER. V was clipped by 3 bases and J by 2 bases, with 13 bases between them.

This clone appeared a few times. J is TRBJ2-7 and V is TRBV7-2; 9 nucleotides match TRBD1. Germline CDR1 SGHTA, CDR2 FQGNSA. J was trimmed by 8 bases and V by 6 bases; bases with no gene match: 8. The CDR3 spans 13 residues. DNA of the CDR3: TGTGCCAGCAGTTCGGGACAGGGATCGCAGCAGTACTTC. Protein sequence: CASSSGQGSQQYF.